These T cell receptor beta chains were read from a single sample in a study of blood T cell repertoires in COVID-19. TCRdb's table, derived via immunoSEQ multiplex PCR, lists solely in-frame clones and lacks some. Of around 79,000 clones detected, around 89% appear once; the ten largest clones hold 8.5% to 9.5%. The sample was peripheral blood. The receptor source for this set is a human donor in a cohort sampled during active COVID-19. CDR3s include the opening cysteine and the closing phenylalanine or tryptophan. A D gene is named only where the DNA matches it firmly. Clone sizes are given selectively: once, few, many, or a class where the clone is expanded.

TRBJ2-5	.	TRBD2	TRBV3-1/TRBV3-2	CASSPGLAGDETQYF	TGTGCCAGCAGCCCCGGACTAGCGGGAGATGAGACCCAGTACTTC
TRBJ2-3	.	TRBD2	TRBV3-1/TRBV3-2	CASSLGTSGLDTQYF	TGTGCCAGCAGCTTGGGGACTAGCGGGTTGGATACGCAGTATTTT
TRBJ2-3	.	TRBD1	TRBV29-1	CSSRQGGTDTQYF	TGCAGCTCCCGGCAGGGGGGCACAGATACGCAGTATTTT
TRBJ2-5	.	TRBD1	TRBV5-4	CASSLGQGAREAQYF	TGTGCCAGCAGCTTGGGACAGGGGGCGCGAGAGGCCCAGTACTTC
TRBJ1-4	.	.	TRBV18	CASSPGLQEKLFF	TGTGCCAGCTCACCGGGACTTCAGGAAAAACTGTTTTTT
TRBJ1-5	.	TRBD1	TRBV24-1	CATGDRDYQPQHF	TGTGCCACCGGGGACAGGGACTATCAGCCCCAGCATTTT
TRBJ2-1	.	TRBD2	TRBV19	CASSIPAGDVNEQFF	TGTGCCAGTAGTATACCGGCGGGAGACGTTAATGAGCAGTTCTTC
TRBJ2-3	once	TRBD1	TRBV10-3	CAIKPGQNTDTQYF	TGTGCCATCAAGCCGGGACAGAACACAGATACGCAGTATTTT
TRBJ2-7	.	.	TRBV30	CAWNLGGLEQYF	TGTGCCTGGAATCTTGGCGGTCTCGAGCAGTACTTC
TRBJ2-1	.	.	TRBV5-1	CASSPSGGGYNEQFF	TGCGCCAGCAGTCCATCTGGGGGAGGCTACAATGAGCAGTTCTTC
TRBJ2-7	.	TRBD1	TRBV5-5	CASSRKQGYEQYF	TGTGCCAGCAGCCGTAAACAGGGGTACGAGCAGTACTTC
TRBJ2-2	once	.	TRBV5-8	CASTRIRGINTGELFF	TGTGCCAGCACCCGCATTAGGGGAATAAACACCGGGGAGCTGTTTTTT
TRBJ2-1	.	TRBD2	TRBV5-1	CASKTSGGYNEQFF	TGCGCCAGTAAAACTAGCGGGGGCTACAATGAGCAGTTCTTC
TRBJ2-7	.	TRBD1	TRBV19	CASSTSGTATYEQYF	TGTGCCAGTAGTACCTCCGGGACAGCGACCTACGAGCAGTACTTC
TRBJ2-1	.	.	TRBV3-1/TRBV3-2	CASSPSGGSYNEQFF	TGTGCCAGCAGCCCGTCAGGGGGGTCCTACAATGAGCAGTTCTTC
TRBJ1-2	.	.	TRBV13	CASSRTGSGAYGYTF	TGTGCCAGCAGCCGGACCGGGTCTGGGGCCTATGGCTACACCTTC
TRBJ2-1	.	.	TRBV28	CASSLRAPEQFF	TGTGCCAGCAGTTTACGCGCACCAGAGCAGTTCTTC
TRBJ2-7	few	TRBD2	TRBV4-2	CASSQGNLASGRARGEQYF	TGTGCCAGCAGCCAAGGCAACCTGGCTAGCGGGAGGGCCAGGGGCGAGCAGTACTTC
TRBJ2-2	once	.	TRBV24-1	CATSGRSGNTGELFF	TGTGCCACCAGTGGTCGTTCAGGGAACACCGGGGAGCTGTTTTTT
TRBJ2-5	.	TRBD1	TRBV4-1	CASRPTGFGETQYF	TGCGCCAGCCGACCGACAGGGTTCGGGGAGACCCAGTACTTC
TRBJ2-3	.	TRBD2	TRBV7-3	CASSPGLAGAQDTQYF	TGTGCCAGCAGCCCCGGGTTAGCGGGGGCTCAAGATACGCAGTATTTT
TRBJ1-4	.	TRBD1	TRBV15	CATSSKDREGEKLFF	TGTGCCACCAGCAGTAAGGACAGGGAGGGTGAAAAACTGTTTTTT
TRBJ2-3	.	TRBD2	TRBV30	CAWRGLAGGVDTQYF	TGTGCCTGGCGAGGCCTAGCGGGTGGCGTAGATACGCAGTATTTT
TRBJ2-1	.	.	TRBV29-1	CSVEGARDSYNEQFF	TGCAGCGTTGAAGGGGCCAGGGACTCCTACAATGAGCAGTTCTTC
TRBJ1-1	.	.	TRBV18	CASGSDTEAFF	TGTGCCAGCGGGAGCGACACTGAAGCTTTCTTT
TRBJ2-7	.	.	TRBV20-1	CSARLSEQYF	TGCAGTGCCCGACTGAGCGAGCAGTACTTC
TRBJ1-2	.	.	TRBV30	CAWSVALYGYTF	TGTGCCTGGAGTGTAGCACTCTATGGCTACACCTTC
TRBJ2-2	.	.	TRBV11-1	CASSRERRAGTGELFF	TGTGCCAGCAGCCGTGAGCGGAGGGCGGGCACCGGGGAGCTGTTTTTT
TRBJ2-5	.	.	TRBV5-1	CASSLLQETQYF	TGCGCCAGCAGCTTGCTCCAAGAGACCCAGTACTTC
TRBJ1-3	.	.	TRBV5-4	CASSLMTVSAFSGNTIYF	TGTGCCAGCAGCTTGATGACTGTTAGTGCCTTCTCTGGAAACACCATATATTTT
TRBJ1-2	.	.	TRBV10-3	CAISDLYGYTF	TGTGCCATCAGTGACCTGTATGGCTACACCTTC
TRBJ2-5	.	TRBD1	TRBV18	CASSPRYIGQEGSETQYF	TGTGCCAGCTCACCACGGTATATAGGACAGGAAGGGTCAGAGACCCAGTACTTC
TRBJ2-1	.	.	TRBV2	CASSTNNEQFF	TGTGCCAGCAGTACAAACAATGAGCAGTTCTTC
TRBJ1-6	few	.	TRBV7-2	CASSRRGNSPLHF	TGTGCCAGCAGCCGACGGGGTAATTCACCCCTCCACTTT
TRBJ2-1	.	TRBD1	TRBV6-5	CASSYRGQGRSEQFF	TGTGCCAGCAGTTACAGGGGACAGGGGAGGTCTGAGCAGTTCTTC
TRBJ1-3	.	.	TRBV2	CASVSGTNLGNTIYF	TGTGCCAGCGTTTCCGGGACAAACCTAGGAAACACCATATATTTT
TRBJ2-1	.	.	TRBV6-1	CASSEGPPGDNEQFF	TGTGCCAGCAGTGAAGGCCCTCCAGGGGACAATGAGCAGTTCTTC
TRBJ2-5	.	.	TRBV10-3	CASKREHQETQYF	TGTGCCTCCAAACGGGAACACCAAGAGACCCAGTACTTC
TRBJ1-3	.	TRBD1	TRBV5-6	CASSYPGQGRGNTIYF	TGTGCCAGCAGTTACCCGGGACAGGGGCGTGGAAACACCATATATTTT
TRBJ2-7	once	.	TRBV5-1	CASSFNFYEQYF	TGCGCCAGCAGCTTTAACTTCTACGAGCAGTACTTC
TRBJ2-7	.	.	TRBV29-1	CSVENRVKPYEQYF	TGCAGCGTTGAAAACAGGGTTAAACCCTACGAGCAGTACTTC
TRBJ1-1	.	.	TRBV9	CASSVGGRGYTEAFF	TGTGCCAGCAGCGTAGGAGGCAGGGGTTACACTGAAGCTTTCTTT
TRBJ2-3	.	TRBD2	TRBV7-2	CASSLGGGRTDTQYF	TGTGCCAGCAGCTTGGGCGGGGGACGCACAGATACGCAGTATTTT
TRBJ1-2	.	.	TRBV5-8	CASRLRQNIYGYTF	TGTGCCAGCAGACTTAGACAGAACATTTATGGCTACACCTTC
TRBJ2-5	.	.	TRBV28	CASKPQGQQETQYF	TGTGCCAGCAAACCTCAGGGACAACAAGAGACCCAGTACTTC
TRBJ2-7	.	TRBD2	TRBV9	CASSLSPHYMMSGSRYEQYF	TGTGCCAGCAGCCTCTCGCCGCACTATATGATGAGCGGGAGTAGGTACGAGCAGTACTTC
TRBJ2-3	.	TRBD2	TRBV6-5	CASSPGLAGDTQYF	TGTGCCAGCAGTCCCGGACTAGCCGGGGATACGCAGTATTTT
TRBJ2-1	.	.	TRBV2	CASSEAFHEQFF	TGTGCCAGCAGTGAAGCCTTCCATGAGCAGTTCTTC
TRBJ2-5	.	.	TRBV2	CASSEVKGGTQYF	TGTGCCAGCAGCGAAGTTAAAGGGGGGACCCAGTACTTC
TRBJ2-7	.	TRBD1	TRBV30	CAWSVTTGQSYEQYF	TGTGCCTGGAGTGTAACTACGGGACAGAGCTACGAGCAGTACTTC
TRBJ2-6	.	.	TRBV18	CASLWANSGANVLTF	TGTGCCAGCTTATGGGCGAACTCTGGGGCCAACGTCCTGACTTTC
TRBJ2-3	.	TRBD1	TRBV2	CASSEQGAAADTQYF	TGTGCCAGCAGTGAACAGGGGGCCGCGGCAGATACGCAGTATTTT
TRBJ2-2	.	TRBD1	TRBV29-1	CSAVTGGTGELFF	TGCAGCGCCGTGACAGGGGGCACCGGGGAGCTGTTTTTT
TRBJ2-1	.	TRBD2	TRBV7-3	CASSLMGGGAPEQFF	TGTGCCAGCAGCCTTATGGGCGGGGGGGCCCCTGAGCAGTTCTTC
TRBJ1-5	.	.	TRBV29-1	CSVGAGNQPQHF	TGCAGCGTGGGTGCCGGGAATCAGCCCCAGCATTTT
TRBJ1-1	.	.	TRBV23-1	CASSQSGNWGLRGSTEAFF	TGCGCCAGCAGTCAATCCGGGAATTGGGGTTTAAGGGGGAGCACTGAAGCTTTCTTT
TRBJ1-5	.	TRBD1	TRBV19	CASSIAGTGSNQPQHF	TGTGCCAGTAGTATAGCGGGGACAGGGAGCAATCAGCCCCAGCATTTT
TRBJ2-1	.	TRBD2	TRBV11-1	CASSQTSGSINEQFF	TGTGCCAGCAGCCAGACTAGCGGGAGTATCAATGAGCAGTTCTTC
TRBJ2-5	.	TRBD2	TRBV10-3	CAIAWTSGRETQYF	TGTGCCATCGCATGGACTAGCGGGAGAGAGACCCAGTACTTC